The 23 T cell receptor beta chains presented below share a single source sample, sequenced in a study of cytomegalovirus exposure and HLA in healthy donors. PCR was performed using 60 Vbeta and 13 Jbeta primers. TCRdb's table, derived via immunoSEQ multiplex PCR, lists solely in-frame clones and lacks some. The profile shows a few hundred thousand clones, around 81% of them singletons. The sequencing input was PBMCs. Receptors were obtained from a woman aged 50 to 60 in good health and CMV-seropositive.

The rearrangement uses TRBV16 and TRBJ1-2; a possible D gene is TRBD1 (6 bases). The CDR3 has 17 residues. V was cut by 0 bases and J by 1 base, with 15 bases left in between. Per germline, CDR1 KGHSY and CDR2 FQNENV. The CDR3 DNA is TGTGCCAGCAGCCAATCGGGGGCACAGCGACTTAACTATGGCTACACCTTC. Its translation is CASSQSGAQRLNYGYTF.

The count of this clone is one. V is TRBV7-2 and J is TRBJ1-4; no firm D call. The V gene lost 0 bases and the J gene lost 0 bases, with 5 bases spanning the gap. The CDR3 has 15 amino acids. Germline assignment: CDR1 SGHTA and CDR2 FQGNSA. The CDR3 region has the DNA TGTGCCAGCAGCTTAGCAACAGCAACTAATGAAAAACTGTTTTTT. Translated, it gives CASSLATATNEKLFF.

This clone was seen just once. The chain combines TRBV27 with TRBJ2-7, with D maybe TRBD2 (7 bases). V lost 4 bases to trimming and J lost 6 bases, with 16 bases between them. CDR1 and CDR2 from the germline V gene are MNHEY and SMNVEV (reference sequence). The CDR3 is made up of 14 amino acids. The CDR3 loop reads CASSYGGGRREQYF. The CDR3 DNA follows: TGTGCCAGCAGTTATGGGGGGGGGCGGCGCGAGCAGTACTTC.

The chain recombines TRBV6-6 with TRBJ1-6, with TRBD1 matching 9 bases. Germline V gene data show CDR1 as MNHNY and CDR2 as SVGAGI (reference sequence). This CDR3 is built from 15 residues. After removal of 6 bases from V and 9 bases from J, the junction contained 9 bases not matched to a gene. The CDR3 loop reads CASSPPTGGGSPLHF. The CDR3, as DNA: TGTGCCAGCAGCCCTCCAACAGGGGGCGGTTCACCCCTCCACTTT.

The CDR3 DNA sequence: TGTGCCAGTACAAAAGGGACTAGTGCCTACGAGCAGTACTTC. Residues: CASTKGTSAYEQYF. This sequence joins TRBV19 and TRBJ2-7; 8 nucleotides match TRBD2. Germline-derived CDR1 and CDR2 are LNHDA and SQIVND (reference sequence). Losses at the gene ends were 7 bases for V and 2 bases for J; bases not matched to a gene: 7. The CDR3 runs 14 residues. Full variable domain (rest looked up from reference TRBV19 and TRBJ2-7): DGGITQSPKYLFRKEGQNVTLSCEQNLNHDAMYWYRQDPGQGLRLIYYSQIVNDFQKGDIAEGYSVSREKKESFPLTVTSAQKNPTAFYLCASTKGTSAYEQYFGPGTRLTVT.

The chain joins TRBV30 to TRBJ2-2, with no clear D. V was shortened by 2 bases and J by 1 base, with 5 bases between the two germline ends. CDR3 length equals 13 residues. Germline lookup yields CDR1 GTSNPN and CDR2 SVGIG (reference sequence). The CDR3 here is CAWSSGNTGELFF. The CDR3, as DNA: TGTGCCTGGAGTTCCGGGAACACCGGGGAGCTGTTTTTT. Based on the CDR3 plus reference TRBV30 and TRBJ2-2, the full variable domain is SQTIHQWPATLVQPVGSPLSLECTVEGTSNPNLYWYRQAAGRGLQLLFYSVGIGQISSEVPQNLSASRPQDRQFILSSKKLLLSDSGFYLCAWSSGNTGELFFGEGSRLTVL.

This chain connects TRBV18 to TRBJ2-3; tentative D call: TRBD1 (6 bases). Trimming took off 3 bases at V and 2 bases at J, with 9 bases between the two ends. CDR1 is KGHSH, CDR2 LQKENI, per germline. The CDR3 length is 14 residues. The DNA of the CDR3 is TGTGCCAGCTCACCGGACAGAGCCACAGATACGCAGTATTTT. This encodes CASSPDRATDTQYF. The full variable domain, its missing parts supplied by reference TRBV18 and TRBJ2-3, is NAGVMQNPRHLVRRRGQEARLRCSPMKGHSHVYWYRQLPEEGLKFMVYLQKENIIDESGMPKERFSAEFPKEGPSILRIQQVVRGDSAAYFCASSPDRATDTQYFGPGTRLTVL.

The CDR3 reads CASSYMGAGVEKKLFF. For the CDR3, the DNA is TGTGCCAGCAGTTACATGGGGGCAGGGGTTGAGAAAAAACTGTTTTTT. V gene TRBV6-5 combines with J gene TRBJ1-4, with D possibly TRBD1 on 6 matching bases. CDR1 MNHEY and CDR2 SVGAGI come from the germline V gene. Trimming took 2 bases from V and 9 from J, leaving 19 bases between them. There are 16 residues in the CDR3.

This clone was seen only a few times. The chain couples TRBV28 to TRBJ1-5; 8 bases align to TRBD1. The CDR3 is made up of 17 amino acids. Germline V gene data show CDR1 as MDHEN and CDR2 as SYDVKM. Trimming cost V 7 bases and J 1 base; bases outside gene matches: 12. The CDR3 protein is CASIKPRDRWSNQPQHF. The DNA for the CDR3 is TGTGCCAGCATAAAACCCCGGGACAGGTGGAGCAATCAGCCCCAGCATTTT.

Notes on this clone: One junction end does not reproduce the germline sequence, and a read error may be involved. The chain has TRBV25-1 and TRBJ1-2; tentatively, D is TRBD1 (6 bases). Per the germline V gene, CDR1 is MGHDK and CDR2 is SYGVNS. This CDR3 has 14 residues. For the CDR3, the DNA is TGTGCCCGCAGTGACAACAGGGTCAACTATGGCTACACCTTC. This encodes CARSDNRVNYGYTF.

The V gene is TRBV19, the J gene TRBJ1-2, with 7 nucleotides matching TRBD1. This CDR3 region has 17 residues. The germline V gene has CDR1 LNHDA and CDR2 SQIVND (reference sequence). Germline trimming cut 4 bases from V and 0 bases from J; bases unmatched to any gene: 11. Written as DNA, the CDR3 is TGTGCCAGTAGTAGCGCTCGGGACAGAAGACCTAACTATGGCTACACCTTC. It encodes CASSSARDRRPNYGYTF.

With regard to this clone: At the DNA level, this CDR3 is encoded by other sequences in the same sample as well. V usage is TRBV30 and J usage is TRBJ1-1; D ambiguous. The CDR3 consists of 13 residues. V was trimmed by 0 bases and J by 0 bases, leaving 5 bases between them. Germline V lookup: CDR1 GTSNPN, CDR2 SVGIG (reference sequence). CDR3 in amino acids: CAWSVLVNTEAFF. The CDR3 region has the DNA TGTGCCTGGAGTGTACTAGTGAACACTGAAGCTTTCTTT.

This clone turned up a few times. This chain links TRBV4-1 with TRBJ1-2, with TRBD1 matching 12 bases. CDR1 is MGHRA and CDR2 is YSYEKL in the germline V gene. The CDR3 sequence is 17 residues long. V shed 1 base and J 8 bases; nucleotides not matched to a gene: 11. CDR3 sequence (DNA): TGCGCCAGCAGCCAAGCCGGGACAGGGGGCGCTTTCGGCGGCTACACCTTC. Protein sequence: CASSQAGTGGAFGGYTF.

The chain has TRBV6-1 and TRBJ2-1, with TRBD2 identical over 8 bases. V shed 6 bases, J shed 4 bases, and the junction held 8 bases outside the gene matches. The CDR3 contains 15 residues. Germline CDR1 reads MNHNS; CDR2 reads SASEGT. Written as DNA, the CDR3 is TGTGCCAGCAGGGTCACTAGCGGAGTTTACAATGAGCAGTTCTTC. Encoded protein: CASRVTSGVYNEQFF.

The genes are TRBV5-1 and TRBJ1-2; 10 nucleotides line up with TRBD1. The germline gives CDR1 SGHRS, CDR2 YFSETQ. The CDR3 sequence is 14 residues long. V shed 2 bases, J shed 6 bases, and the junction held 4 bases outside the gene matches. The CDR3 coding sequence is TGCGCCAGCAGCTTCGGGGACAGGGGTGATGGCTACACCTTC. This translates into CASSFGDRGDGYTF.

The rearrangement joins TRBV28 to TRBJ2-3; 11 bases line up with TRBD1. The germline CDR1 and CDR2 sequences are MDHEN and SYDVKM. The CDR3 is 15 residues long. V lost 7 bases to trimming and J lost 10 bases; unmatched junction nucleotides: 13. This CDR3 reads CASTLTGTGGVSQYF. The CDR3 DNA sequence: TGTGCCAGCACACTAACCGGGACAGGGGGTGTATCGCAGTATTTT.

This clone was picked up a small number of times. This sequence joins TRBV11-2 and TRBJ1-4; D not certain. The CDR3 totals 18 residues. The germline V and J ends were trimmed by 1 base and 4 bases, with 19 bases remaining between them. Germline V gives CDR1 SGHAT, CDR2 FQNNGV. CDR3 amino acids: CASSLAKRKAQYNEKLFF. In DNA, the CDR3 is TGTGCCAGCAGCTTAGCCAAAAGAAAAGCGCAGTATAATGAAAAACTGTTTTTT.

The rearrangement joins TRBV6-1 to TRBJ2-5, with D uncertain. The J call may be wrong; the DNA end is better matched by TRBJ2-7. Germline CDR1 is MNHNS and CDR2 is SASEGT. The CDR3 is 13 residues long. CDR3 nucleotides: TGTGCCAGCAGTGAAAGTCTGGAGCCCGAGCAGTACTTC. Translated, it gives CASSESLEPEQYF.

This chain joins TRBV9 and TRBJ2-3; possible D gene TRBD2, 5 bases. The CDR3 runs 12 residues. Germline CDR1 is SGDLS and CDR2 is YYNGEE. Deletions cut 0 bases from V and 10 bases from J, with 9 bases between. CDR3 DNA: TGTGCCAGCAGCGTAGAGGCGGGCCCGCAGTATTTT. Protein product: CASSVEAGPQYF.

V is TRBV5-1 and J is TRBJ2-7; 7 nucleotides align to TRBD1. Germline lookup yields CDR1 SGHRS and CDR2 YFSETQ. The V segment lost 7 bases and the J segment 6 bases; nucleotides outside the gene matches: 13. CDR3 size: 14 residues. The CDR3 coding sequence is TGCGCCAGCCGAAGAGACAGGGCTGGGGGCGAGCAGTACTTC. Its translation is CASRRDRAGGEQYF.

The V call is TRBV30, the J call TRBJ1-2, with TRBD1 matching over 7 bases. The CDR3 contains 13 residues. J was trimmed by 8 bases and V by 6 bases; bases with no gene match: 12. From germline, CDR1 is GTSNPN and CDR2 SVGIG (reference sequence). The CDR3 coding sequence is TGTGCCTGCCCTTCGGGGACAGCTATCGGCTACACCTTC. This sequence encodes CACPSGTAIGYTF.

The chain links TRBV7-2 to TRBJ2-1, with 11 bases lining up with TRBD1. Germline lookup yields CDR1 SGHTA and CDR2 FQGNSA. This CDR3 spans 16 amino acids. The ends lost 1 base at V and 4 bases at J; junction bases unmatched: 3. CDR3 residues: CASSLVGTGGYNEQFF. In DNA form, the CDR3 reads TGTGCCAGCAGCTTAGTCGGGACAGGGGGGTACAATGAGCAGTTCTTC. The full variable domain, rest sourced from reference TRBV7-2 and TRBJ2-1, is GAGVSQSPSNKVTEKGKDVELRCDPISGHTALYWYRQSLGQGLEFLIYFQGNSAPDKSGLPSDRFSAERTGGSVSTLTIQRTQQEDSAVYLCASSLVGTGGYNEQFFGPGTRLTVL.

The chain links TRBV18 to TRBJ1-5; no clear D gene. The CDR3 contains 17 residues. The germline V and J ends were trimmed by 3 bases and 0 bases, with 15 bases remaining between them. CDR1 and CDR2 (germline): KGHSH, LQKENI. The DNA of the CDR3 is TGTGCCAGCTCACCTCTCCCGCGGGGTAATAGCAATCAGCCCCAGCATTTT. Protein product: CASSPLPRGNSNQPQHF.